This T cell receptor (beta chain) derives from a study of blood T cell repertoires in COVID-19. On the study more broadly: Sources were T cells, B-cell-depleted T cells, or PBMCs; the material itself was cDNA or gDNA.

Generated by immunoSEQ multiplex PCR, the TCRdb table keeps only in-frame clones and is missing some. The data hold about 200,000 clones, with around 84% observed a single time. V lost 10 bases and J lost 0, with 11 bases in between. The CDR3 sequence is 13 residues long. The germline V gene has CDR1 KGHDR and CDR2 SFDVKD. This receptor was identified in a man aged 80 or over with acute or convalescent COVID-19. Sequenced: peripheral blood. The chain employs TRBV24-1 and TRBJ1-2; D call uncertain. The CDR3 DNA reads TGTGCCACGGAGGGCCCCCCTAACTATGGCTACACCTTC. This translates into CATEGPPNYGYTF.